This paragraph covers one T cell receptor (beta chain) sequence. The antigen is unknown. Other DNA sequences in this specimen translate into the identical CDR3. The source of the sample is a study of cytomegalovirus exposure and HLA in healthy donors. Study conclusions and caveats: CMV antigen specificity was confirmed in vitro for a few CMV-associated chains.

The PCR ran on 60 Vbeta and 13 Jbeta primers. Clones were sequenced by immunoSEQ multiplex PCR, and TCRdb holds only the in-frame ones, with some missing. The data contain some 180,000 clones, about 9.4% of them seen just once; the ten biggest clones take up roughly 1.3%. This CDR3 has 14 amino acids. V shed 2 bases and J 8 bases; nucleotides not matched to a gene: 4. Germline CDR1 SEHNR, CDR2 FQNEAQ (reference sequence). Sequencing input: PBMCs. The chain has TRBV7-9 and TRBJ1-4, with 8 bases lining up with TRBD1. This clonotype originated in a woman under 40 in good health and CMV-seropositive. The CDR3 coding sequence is TGTGCCAGCAGCTTACAGGGGGCGCGGGAAAAACTGTTTTTT. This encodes CASSLQGAREKLFF.